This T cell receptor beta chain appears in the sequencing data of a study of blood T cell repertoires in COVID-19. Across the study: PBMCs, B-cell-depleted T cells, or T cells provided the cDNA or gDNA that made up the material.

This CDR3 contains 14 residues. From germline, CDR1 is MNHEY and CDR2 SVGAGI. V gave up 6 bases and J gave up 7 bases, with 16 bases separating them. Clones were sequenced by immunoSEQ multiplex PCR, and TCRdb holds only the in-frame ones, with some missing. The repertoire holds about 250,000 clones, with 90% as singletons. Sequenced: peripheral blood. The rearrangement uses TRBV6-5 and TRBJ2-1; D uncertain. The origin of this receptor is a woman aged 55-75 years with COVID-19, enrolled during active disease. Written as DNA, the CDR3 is TGTGCCAGCAGAAGCGTCCGCACCCTTAATGAGCAGTTCTTC. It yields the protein CASRSVRTLNEQFF.